These 14 T cell receptor beta chains came from one sample sequenced in a study of cytomegalovirus exposure and HLA in healthy donors. The data were produced by immunoSEQ multiplex PCR, yet TCRdb's version contains in-frame clones alone and is incomplete. The table shows 150,000 to 200,000 clones, with more than 80% occurring only once. The sequenced sample consisted of PBMCs. The receptors were gathered from a young woman in good health and CMV-seropositive.

This clone has a handful of counts. The rearrangement joins TRBV6-1 to TRBJ2-3, with D possibly matching TRBD1 (5 bases). Germline lookup yields CDR1 MNHNS and CDR2 SASEGT. The CDR3 runs to 14 residues. V lost 3 bases and J lost 8, with 15 bases in between. CDR3 in amino acids: CASSEGLTGGTQYF. In DNA, the CDR3 is TGTGCCAGCAGTGAGGGGCTCACGGGTGGTACGCAGTATTTT.

The chain recombines TRBV27 with TRBJ2-2; TRBD2 matches 12 bases. The CDR3 has 15 residues. The J segment lost 6 bases and the V segment lost 5 bases, leaving 4 bases of the junction unmatched. Germline values: CDR1 MNHEY, CDR2 SMNVEV (reference sequence). The CDR3 bases are TGTGCCAGCAGTGCCGCTAGCGGGAGGGCCGGGGAGCTGTTTTTT. Its translation is CASSAASGRAGELFF.

This clone was detected only a few times. V and J are TRBV7-2 and TRBJ2-7, with D perhaps matching TRBD1 (6 bases). This CDR3 is built from 16 residues. The germline V gene encodes CDR1 SGHTA and CDR2 FQGNSA. V dropped 1 base and J dropped 3 bases, with 16 bases sitting between them. The CDR3 DNA follows: TGTGCCAGCAGCTTAGATTCTAGGGGGACCTACTACGAGCAGTACTTC. Its protein product is CASSLDSRGTYYEQYF.

The rearrangement uses TRBV19 and TRBJ2-7; 7 nucleotides align to TRBD1. Germline loops: CDR1 LNHDA, CDR2 SQIVND (reference sequence). The CDR3 has 14 amino acids. V dropped 5 bases and J dropped 1; count of bases not matched to a gene: 5. The CDR3 DNA is TGTGCCAGTAGTCCCTCGACAGGGTCCTACGAGCAGTACTTC. Residues: CASSPSTGSYEQYF.

This clone is a singleton in its sample. V is TRBV18 and J is TRBJ2-7, with 10 bases lining up with TRBD1. J was trimmed by 5 bases and V by 1 base; bases with no gene match: 5. CDR1 and CDR2 from the germline V gene are KGHSH and LQKENI. The CDR3 is 15 residues long. The CDR3 coding sequence is TGTGCCAGCTCACCACTCGGGACAGGGGAACACGAGCAGTACTTC. Translation: CASSPLGTGEHEQYF.

The chain is built from TRBV7-9 and TRBJ2-7, with D possibly TRBD1 on 5 matching bases. CDR3 length equals 13 residues. The germline V gene encodes CDR1 SEHNR and CDR2 FQNEAQ (reference sequence). V was trimmed by 5 bases and J by 3 bases, leaving 11 bases between them. Written as DNA, the CDR3 is TGTGCCAGCAGCACGACAGCTTACTACGAGCAGTACTTC. It yields the protein CASSTTAYYEQYF.

The V gene is TRBV6-5, the J gene TRBJ1-2; no reliable D call. V was clipped by 7 bases and J by 8 bases, with 11 bases between them. In germline, CDR1 is MNHEY, CDR2 SVGAGI. The CDR3 totals 11 residues. For the CDR3, the DNA is TGTGCCAGCATTGGGCTCCGAGGCTACACCTTC. Its translation: CASIGLRGYTF.

CDR3 residues: CASSLQGSTEAFF. DNA of the CDR3: TGTGCCAGCAGTTTACAGGGGAGCACTGAAGCTTTCTTT. The V call is TRBV27, the J call TRBJ1-1; a possible D gene is TRBD1 (6 bases). Germline V gives CDR1 MNHEY, CDR2 SMNVEV (reference sequence). V dropped 2 bases and J dropped 4 bases, with 8 bases sitting between them. CDR3 length: 13 residues.

CDR3 loop: CASSLAGQGSNEKLFF. The CDR3 coding sequence is TGTGCCAGCAGCTTAGCTGGACAGGGTTCCAATGAAAAACTGTTTTTT. This rearrangement joins TRBV7-9 to TRBJ1-4; TRBD1 matches at 8 bases. The CDR3 contains 16 residues. CDR1 is SEHNR, CDR2 FQNEAQ, per germline (reference sequence). Germline trimming cut 0 bases from V and 5 bases from J; bases unmatched to any gene: 5.

This clone occurred once. The chain combines TRBV4-2 with TRBJ2-3, with 15 bases lining up with TRBD2. The germline V gene has CDR1 LGHNA and CDR2 YNFKEQ. There are 19 residues in the CDR3. J was trimmed by 1 base and V by 1 base; bases with no gene match: 6. This CDR3 reads CASSQVGLAGGGGTDTQYF. The CDR3 DNA reads TGTGCCAGCAGCCAAGTTGGACTAGCGGGAGGGGGGGGCACAGATACGCAGTATTTT.

The rearrangement links TRBV15 to TRBJ1-2, with TRBD1 matching over 9 bases. Germline loops: CDR1 LNHNV, CDR2 YYDKDF (reference sequence). V shed 1 base, J shed 2 bases, and the junction held 5 bases outside the gene matches. The CDR3 has 16 residues. CDR3 DNA sequence: TGTGCCACCAGCAGAGCGGGGGGACAGGGAAACTATGGCTACACCTTC. Translating it yields CATSRAGGQGNYGYTF. The full variable domain, in which reference TRBV15 and TRBJ1-2 provide the parts outside the CDR3, is DAMVIQNPRYQVTQFGKPVTLSCSQTLNHNVMYWYQQKSSQAPKLLFHYYDKDFNNEADTPDNFQSRRPNTSFCFLDIRSPGLGDTAMYLCATSRAGGQGNYGYTFGSGTRLTVV.

The chain couples TRBV27 to TRBJ2-7; D possibly corresponds to TRBD1 (6 bases). V shed 4 bases and J shed 2 bases, with 12 bases lying between them. CDR1 is MNHEY and CDR2 is SMNVEV in the germline V gene (reference sequence). The CDR3 is 14 residues long. DNA for the CDR3: TGTGCCAGCAGTTACTTAGGGGGAGCCTACGAGCAGTACTTC. This encodes CASSYLGGAYEQYF.

The chain is built from TRBV25-1 and TRBJ2-2; D remains ambiguous. This CDR3 contains 14 residues. Between the trimmed V and J ends, which lost 2 bases and 3 bases, there was a span of 7 bases. Germline CDR1 MGHDK, CDR2 SYGVNS. CDR3 bases: TGTGCCAGCAGTGAACTCGCGGACACCGGGGAGCTGTTTTTT. It specifies CASSELADTGELFF.

This CDR3 reads CAWSRGGPQETQYF. For the CDR3, the DNA is TGTGCCTGGAGTAGGGGGGGACCTCAAGAGACCCAGTACTTC. The chain has TRBV30 and TRBJ2-5, with D perhaps TRBD2 (7 bases). This CDR3 has 14 residues. CDR1 and CDR2 from the germline V gene are GTSNPN and SVGIG (reference sequence). V shed 2 bases and J shed 2 bases, with 12 bases lying between them.